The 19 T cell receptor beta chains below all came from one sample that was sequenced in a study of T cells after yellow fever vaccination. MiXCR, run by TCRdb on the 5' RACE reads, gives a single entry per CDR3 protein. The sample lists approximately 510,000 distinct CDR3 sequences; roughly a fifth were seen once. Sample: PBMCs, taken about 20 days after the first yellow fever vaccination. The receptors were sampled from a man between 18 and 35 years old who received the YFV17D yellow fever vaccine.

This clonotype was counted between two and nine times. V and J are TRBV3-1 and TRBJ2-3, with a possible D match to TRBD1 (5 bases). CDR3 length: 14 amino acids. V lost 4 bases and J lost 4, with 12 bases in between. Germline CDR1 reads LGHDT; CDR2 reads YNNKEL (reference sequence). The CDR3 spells CASSRRGPPDTQYF. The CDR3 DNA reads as TGTGCCAGCAGCCGTAGGGGCCCCCCAGATACGCAGTATTTT.

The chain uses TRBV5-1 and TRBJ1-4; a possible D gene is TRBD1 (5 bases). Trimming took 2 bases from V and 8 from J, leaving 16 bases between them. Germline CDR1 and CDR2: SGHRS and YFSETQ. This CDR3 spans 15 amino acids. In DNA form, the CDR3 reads TGCGCCAGCAGCTTCACCGGGACTCCTGGGGAAAAACTGTTTTTT. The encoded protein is CASSFTGTPGEKLFF.

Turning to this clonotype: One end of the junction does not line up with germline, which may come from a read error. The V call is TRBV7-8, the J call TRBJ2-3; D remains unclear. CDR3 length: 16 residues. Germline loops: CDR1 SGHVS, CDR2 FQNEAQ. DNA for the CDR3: TGTGCCAGCAGCTTAGCGCGCAGAAAGCCCACAGATACGCTGTATTTT. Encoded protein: CASSLARRKPTDTLYF.

In DNA form, the CDR3 reads TGTGCCAGCAGACGTGAGGAGGGGGGCTATGGCTACACCTTC. This translates into CASRREEGGYGYTF. The chain joins TRBV2 to TRBJ1-2; D might be TRBD1 (6 bases). From germline, CDR1 is SNHLY and CDR2 FYNNEI. Between the trimmed V and J ends, which lost 6 bases and 4 bases, there was a span of 15 bases. CDR3 size: 14 residues. Based on the CDR3 plus reference TRBV2 and TRBJ1-2, the full variable domain is EPEVTQTPSHQVTQMGQEVILRCVPISNHLYFYWYRQILGQKVEFLVSFYNNEISEKSEIFDDQFSVERPDGSNFTLKIRSTKLEDSAMYFCASRREEGGYGYTFGSGTRLTVV.

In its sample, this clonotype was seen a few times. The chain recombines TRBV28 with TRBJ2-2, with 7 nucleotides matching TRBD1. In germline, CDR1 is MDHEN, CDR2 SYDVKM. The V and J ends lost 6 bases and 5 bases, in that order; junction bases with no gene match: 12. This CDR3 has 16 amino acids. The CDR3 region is CASSKTQTGRTGELFF. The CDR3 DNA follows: TGTGCCAGCAGCAAAACCCAGACAGGGAGAACCGGGGAGCTGTTTTTT.

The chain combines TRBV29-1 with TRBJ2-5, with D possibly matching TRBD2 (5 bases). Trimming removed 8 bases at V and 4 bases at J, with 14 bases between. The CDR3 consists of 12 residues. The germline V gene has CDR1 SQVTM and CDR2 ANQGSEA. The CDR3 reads CSLETIGETQYF. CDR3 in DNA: TGCAGCCTGGAGACTATCGGAGAGACCCAGTACTTC.

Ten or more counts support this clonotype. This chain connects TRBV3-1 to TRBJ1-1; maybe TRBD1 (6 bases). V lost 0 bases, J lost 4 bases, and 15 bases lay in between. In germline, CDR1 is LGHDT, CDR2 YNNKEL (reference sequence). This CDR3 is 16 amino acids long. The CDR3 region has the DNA TGTGCCAGCAGCCAAGATGATTGGGGGGCCGTCACTGAAGCTTTCTTT. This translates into CASSQDDWGAVTEAFF.

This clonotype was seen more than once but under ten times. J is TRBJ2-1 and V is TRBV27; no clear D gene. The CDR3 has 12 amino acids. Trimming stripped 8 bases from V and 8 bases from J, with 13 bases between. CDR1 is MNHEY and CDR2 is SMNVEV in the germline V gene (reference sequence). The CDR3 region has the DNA TGTGCCAGCTTAAACCCGTATCATGAGCAGTTCTTC. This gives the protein CASLNPYHEQFF.

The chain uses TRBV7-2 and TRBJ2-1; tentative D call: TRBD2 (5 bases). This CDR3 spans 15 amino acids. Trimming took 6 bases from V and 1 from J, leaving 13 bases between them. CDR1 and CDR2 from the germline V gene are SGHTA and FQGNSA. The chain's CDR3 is CASSSADPSYNEQFF. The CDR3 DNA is TGTGCCAGCAGTTCAGCGGACCCTTCCTACAATGAGCAGTTCTTC.

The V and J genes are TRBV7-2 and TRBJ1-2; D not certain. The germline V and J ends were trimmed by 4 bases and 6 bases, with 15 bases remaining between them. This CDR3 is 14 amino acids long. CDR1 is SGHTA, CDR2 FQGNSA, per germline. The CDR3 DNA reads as TGTGCCAGCAGCTCCTACATAGAGGTTGATGGCTACACCTTC. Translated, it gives CASSSYIEVDGYTF.

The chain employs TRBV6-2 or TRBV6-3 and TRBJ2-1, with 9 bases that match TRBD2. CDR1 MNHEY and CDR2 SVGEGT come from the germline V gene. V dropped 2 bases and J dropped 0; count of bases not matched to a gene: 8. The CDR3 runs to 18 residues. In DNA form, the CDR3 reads TGTGCCAGCAGTTACGTCCGCGGGGGGGGCCGCTCCTACAATGAGCAGTTCTTC. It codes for CASSYVRGGGRSYNEQFF.

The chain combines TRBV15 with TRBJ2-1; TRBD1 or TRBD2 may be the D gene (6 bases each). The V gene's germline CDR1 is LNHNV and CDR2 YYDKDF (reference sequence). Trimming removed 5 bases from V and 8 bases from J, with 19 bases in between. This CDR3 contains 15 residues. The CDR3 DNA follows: TGTGCCACCAGCTTTGGGGGGCTAGCAGCGGATGAGCAGTTCTTC. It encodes CATSFGGLAADEQFF.

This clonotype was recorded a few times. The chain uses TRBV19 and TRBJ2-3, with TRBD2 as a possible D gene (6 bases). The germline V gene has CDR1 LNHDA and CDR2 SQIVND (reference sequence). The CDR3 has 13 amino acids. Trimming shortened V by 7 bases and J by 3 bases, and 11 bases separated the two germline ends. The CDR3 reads CASTSEETDTQYF. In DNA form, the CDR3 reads TGTGCCAGTACTAGCGAAGAGACAGATACGCAGTATTTT.

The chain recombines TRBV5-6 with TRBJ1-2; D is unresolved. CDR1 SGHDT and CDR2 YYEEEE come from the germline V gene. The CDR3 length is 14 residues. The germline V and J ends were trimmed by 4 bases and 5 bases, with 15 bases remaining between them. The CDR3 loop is CASSLNANHYGYTF. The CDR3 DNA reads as TGTGCCAGCAGCCTGAACGCGAATCATTATGGCTACACCTTC. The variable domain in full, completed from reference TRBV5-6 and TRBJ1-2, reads DAGVTQSPTHLIKTRGQQVTLRCSPKSGHDTVSWYQQALGQGPQFIFQYYEEEERQRGNFPDRFSGHQFPNYSSELNVNALLLGDSALYLCASSLNANHYGYTFGSGTRLTVV.

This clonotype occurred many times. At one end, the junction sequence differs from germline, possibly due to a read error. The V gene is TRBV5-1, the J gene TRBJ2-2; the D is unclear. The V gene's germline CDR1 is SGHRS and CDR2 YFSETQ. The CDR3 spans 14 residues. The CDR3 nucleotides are TGTGCCAGCAGCTTAGCAGTGAACACCGGGGAGCTGTTTTTT. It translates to CASSLAVNTGELFF. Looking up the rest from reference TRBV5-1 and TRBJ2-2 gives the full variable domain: KAGVTQTPRYLIKTRGQQVTLSCSPISGHRSVSWYQQTPGQGLQFLFEYFSETQRNKGNFPGRFSGRQFSNSRSEMNVSTLELGDSALYLCASSLAVNTGELFFGEGSRLTVL.

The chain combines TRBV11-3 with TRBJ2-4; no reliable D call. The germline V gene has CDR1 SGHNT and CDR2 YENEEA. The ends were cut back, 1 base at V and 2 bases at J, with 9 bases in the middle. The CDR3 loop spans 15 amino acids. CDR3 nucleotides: TGTGCCAGCAGCTTAGGATATGTTCCCAAAAACATTCAGTACTTC. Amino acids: CASSLGYVPKNIQYF.

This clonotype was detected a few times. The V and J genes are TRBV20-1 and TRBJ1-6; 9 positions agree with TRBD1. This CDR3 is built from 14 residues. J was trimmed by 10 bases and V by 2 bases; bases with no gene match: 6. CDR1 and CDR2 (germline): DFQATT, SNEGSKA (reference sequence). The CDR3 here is CSARRGTGSSPLHF. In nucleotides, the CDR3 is TGCAGTGCTAGAAGGGGGACAGGGTCCTCACCCCTCCACTTT.

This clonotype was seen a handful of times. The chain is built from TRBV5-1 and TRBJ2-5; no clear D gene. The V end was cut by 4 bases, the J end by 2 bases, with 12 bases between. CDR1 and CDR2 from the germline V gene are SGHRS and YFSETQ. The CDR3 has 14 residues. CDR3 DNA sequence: TGCGCCAGCAGCCTGGGAAAGGCACAAGAGACCCAGTACTTC. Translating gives CASSLGKAQETQYF.

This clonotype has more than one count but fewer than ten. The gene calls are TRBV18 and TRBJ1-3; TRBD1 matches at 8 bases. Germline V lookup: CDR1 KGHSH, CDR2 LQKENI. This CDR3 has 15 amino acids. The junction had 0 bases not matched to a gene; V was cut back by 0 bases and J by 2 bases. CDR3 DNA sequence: TGTGCCAGCTCACCACCGGACAGGGCTGGAAACACCATATATTTT. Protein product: CASSPPDRAGNTIYF.